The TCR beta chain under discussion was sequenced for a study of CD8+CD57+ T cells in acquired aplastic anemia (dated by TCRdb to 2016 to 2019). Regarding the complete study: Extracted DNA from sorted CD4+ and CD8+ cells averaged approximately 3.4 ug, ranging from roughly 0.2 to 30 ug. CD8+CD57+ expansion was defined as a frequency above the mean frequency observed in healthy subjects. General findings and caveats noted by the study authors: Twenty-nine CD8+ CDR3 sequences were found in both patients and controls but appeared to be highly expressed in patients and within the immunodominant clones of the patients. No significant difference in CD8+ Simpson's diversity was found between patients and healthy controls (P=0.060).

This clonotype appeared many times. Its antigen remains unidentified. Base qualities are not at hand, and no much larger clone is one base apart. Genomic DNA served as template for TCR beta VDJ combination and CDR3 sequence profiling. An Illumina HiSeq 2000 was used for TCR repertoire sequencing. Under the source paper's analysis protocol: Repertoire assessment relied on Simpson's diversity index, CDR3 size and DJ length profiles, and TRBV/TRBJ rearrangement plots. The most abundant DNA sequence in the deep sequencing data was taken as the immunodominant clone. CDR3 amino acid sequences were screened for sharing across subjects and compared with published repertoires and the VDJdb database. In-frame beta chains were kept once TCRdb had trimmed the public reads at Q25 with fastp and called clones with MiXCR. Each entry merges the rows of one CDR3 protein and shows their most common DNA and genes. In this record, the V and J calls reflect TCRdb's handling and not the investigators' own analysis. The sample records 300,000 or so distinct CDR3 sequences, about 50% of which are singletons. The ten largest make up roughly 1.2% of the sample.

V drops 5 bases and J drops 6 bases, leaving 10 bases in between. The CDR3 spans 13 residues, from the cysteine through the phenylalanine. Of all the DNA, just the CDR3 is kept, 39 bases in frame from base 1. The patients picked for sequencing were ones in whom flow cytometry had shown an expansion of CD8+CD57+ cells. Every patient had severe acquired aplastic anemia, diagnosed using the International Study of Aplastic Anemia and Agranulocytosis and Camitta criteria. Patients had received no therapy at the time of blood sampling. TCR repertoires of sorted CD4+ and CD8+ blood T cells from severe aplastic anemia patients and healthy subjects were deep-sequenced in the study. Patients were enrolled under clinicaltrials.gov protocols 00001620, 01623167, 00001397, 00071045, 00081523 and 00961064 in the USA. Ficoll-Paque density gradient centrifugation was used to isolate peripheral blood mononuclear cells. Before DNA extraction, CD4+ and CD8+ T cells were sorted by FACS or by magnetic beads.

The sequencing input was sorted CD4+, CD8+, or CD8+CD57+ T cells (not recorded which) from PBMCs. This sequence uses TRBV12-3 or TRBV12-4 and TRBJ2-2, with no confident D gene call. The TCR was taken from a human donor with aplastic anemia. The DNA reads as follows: TGTGCCAGCAGTCGAATAGTGGCCGGGGAGCTGTTTTTT. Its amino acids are CASSRIVAGELFF.